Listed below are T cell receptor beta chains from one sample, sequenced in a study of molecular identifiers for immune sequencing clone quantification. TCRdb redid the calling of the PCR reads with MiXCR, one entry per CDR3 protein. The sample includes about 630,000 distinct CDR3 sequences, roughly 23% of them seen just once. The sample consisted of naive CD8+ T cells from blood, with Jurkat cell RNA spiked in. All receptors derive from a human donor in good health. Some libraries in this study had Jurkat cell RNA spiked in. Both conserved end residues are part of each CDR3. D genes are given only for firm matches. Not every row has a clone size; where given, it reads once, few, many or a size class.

TGTGCCACCACGGGTTTTGAGGGTACCCATGAGCAGTTCTTC	CATTGFEGTHEQFF	TRBV24-1	TRBJ2-1	.	.
TGTGCCAGCAGTTTTGCGGGGGGCGCTGCCTACGAGCAGTACTTC	CASSFAGGAAYEQYF	TRBV27	TRBJ2-7	TRBD2	.
TGTGCCAGCAGCCCTGTGTGGGAGTTGAACTACGAGCAGTACTTC	CASSPVWELNYEQYF	TRBV7-9	TRBJ2-7	.	.
TGTGCCAGCAGCCTGGACAGGGCGTTTCCTTACGAGCAGTACTTC	CASSLDRAFPYEQYF	TRBV11-2	TRBJ2-7	TRBD1	.
TGTGCCAGTAGAGTGGGGGGGACCTACAATGAGCAGTTCTTC	CASRVGGTYNEQFF	TRBV19	TRBJ2-1	TRBD2	few
TGTGCCAGCAGGAGGGGGGGCCCAACCTACAATGAGCAGTTCTTC	CASRRGGPTYNEQFF	TRBV27	TRBJ2-1	.	few
TGTGCCAGCAGTTATGGATCGGAGGAAGAGCAGTACTTC	CASSYGSEEEQYF	TRBV6-2/TRBV6-3	TRBJ2-7	.	many
TGTGCCAGCTCGCCCGGGACAGTCCTCTACGAGCAGTACTTC	CASSPGTVLYEQYF	TRBV18	TRBJ2-7	TRBD1	many
TGTGCCAGCAGACGTCCAGAGAACACTGAAGCTTTCTTT	CASRRPENTEAFF	TRBV11-2	TRBJ1-1	.	.
TGTGCCAGCACTACTGTCGGGGGGACCTACAATGAGCAGTTCTTC	CASTTVGGTYNEQFF	TRBV27	TRBJ2-1	TRBD2	.
TGTGCCGGCAGCTTAAAAGACTACGAGCAGTACTTC	CAGSLKDYEQYF	TRBV7-9	TRBJ2-7	.	.
TGTGCCAGCAGTTTAGGTGGCACAGCTACGCAGTATTTT	CASSLGGTATQYF	TRBV27	TRBJ2-3	.	.
TGCAGCGTTGTTGGGACTAGCGGGAGGGATACGCAGTATTTT	CSVVGTSGRDTQYF	TRBV29-1	TRBJ2-3	TRBD2	many
TGTGCCAGCATGCCAGAAGAGGCCCACTCCTACGAGCAGTACTTC	CASMPEEAHSYEQYF	TRBV6-5	TRBJ2-7	.	many
TGCAGCGTTGTAATGGGCGTGGCTGAAGCTTTCTTT	CSVVMGVAEAFF	TRBV29-1	TRBJ1-1	.	.
TGTGCCAGCAGAATAATTCCCGGGGAGCTGTTTTTT	CASRIIPGELFF	TRBV5-3	TRBJ2-2	.	.
TGTGCCAGCAGGTCGACAGGCTCCTACGAGCAGTACTTC	CASRSTGSYEQYF	TRBV28	TRBJ2-7	.	.
TGCGCCAGCAGCCAAGATAGGAGACAGGGGGCCGGTGGCTACACCTTC	CASSQDRRQGAGGYTF	TRBV4-3	TRBJ1-2	TRBD1	many
TGTGCCAACACCCCATCAGGGCCAGATACGCAGTATTTT	CANTPSGPDTQYF	TRBV6-2/TRBV6-3	TRBJ2-3	.	.
TGTGCCAGCACCCCCAGCGGGGCAGGGCAGTGGGATGAAGCTTTCTTT	CASTPSGAGQWDEAFF	TRBV12-3/TRBV12-4	TRBJ1-1	.	few